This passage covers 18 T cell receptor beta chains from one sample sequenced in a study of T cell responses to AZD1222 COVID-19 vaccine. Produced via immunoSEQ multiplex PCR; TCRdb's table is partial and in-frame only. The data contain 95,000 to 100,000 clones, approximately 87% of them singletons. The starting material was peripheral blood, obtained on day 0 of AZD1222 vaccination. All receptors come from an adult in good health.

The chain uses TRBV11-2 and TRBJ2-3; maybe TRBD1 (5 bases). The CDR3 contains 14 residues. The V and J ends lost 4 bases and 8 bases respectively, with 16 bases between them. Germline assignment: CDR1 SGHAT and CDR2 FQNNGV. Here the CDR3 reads CASSSLQGHGTQYF. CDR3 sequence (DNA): TGTGCCAGCAGCTCCCTGCAGGGTCACGGTACGCAGTATTTT.

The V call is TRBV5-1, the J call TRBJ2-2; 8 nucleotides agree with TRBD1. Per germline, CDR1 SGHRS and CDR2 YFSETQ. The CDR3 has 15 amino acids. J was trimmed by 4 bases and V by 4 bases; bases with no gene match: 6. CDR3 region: CASSSGQGGTGELFF. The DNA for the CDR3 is TGCGCCAGCAGCAGCGGACAGGGCGGCACCGGGGAGCTGTTTTTT.

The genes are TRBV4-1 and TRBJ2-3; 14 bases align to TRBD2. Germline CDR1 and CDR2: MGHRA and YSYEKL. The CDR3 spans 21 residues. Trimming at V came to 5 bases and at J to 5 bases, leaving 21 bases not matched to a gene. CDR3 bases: TGCGCCAGCAGCTCAATTACAGCGACCCCGGGACTAGCGGGAGCCGGAGATACGCAGTATTTT. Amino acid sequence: CASSSITATPGLAGAGDTQYF.

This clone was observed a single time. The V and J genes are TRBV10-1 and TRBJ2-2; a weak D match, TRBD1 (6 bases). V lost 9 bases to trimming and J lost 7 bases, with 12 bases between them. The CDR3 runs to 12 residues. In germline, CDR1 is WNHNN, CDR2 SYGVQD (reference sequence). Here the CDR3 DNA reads TGCGCCAGGGGAAACAGGGTCGGGGAGCTGTTTTTT. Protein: CARGNRVGELFF.

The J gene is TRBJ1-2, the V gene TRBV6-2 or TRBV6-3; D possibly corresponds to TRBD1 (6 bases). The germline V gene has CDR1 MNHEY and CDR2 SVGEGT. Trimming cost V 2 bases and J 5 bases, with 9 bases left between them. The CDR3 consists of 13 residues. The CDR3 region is CASSYQGGYGYTF. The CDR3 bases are TGTGCCAGCAGTTACCAAGGGGGATATGGCTACACCTTC.

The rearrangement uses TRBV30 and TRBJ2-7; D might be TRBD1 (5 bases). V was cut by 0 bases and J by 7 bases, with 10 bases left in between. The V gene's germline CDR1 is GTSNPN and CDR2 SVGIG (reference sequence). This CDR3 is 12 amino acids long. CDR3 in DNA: TGTGCCTGGAGTGTAGGGGTAGGGGAGCAGTACTTC. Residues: CAWSVGVGEQYF.

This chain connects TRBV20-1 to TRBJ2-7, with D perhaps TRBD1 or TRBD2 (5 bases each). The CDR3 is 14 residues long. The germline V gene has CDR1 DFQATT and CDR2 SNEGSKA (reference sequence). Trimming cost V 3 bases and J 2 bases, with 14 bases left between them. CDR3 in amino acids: CSASNNGATYEQYF. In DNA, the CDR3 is TGCAGTGCTAGTAATAACGGGGCTACCTACGAGCAGTACTTC.

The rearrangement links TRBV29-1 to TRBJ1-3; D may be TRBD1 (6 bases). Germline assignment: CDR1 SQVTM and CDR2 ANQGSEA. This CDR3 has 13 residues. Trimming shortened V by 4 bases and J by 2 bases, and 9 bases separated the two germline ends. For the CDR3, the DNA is TGCAGCGTTGTAACAGGGACTGGAAACACCATATATTTT. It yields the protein CSVVTGTGNTIYF.

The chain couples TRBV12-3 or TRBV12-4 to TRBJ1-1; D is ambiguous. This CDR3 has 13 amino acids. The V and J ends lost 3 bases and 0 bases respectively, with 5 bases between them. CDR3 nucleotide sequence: TGTGCCAGCAGTTTGAAGGTGAACACTGAAGCTTTCTTT. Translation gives CASSLKVNTEAFF.

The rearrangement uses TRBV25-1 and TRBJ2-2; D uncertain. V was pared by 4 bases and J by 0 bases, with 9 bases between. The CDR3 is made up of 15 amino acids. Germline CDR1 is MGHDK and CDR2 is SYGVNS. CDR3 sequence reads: CASSVLGTNTGELFF. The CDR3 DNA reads TGTGCCAGCAGTGTGCTAGGAACGAACACCGGGGAGCTGTTTTTT. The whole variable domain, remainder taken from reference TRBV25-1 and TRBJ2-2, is EADIYQTPRYLVIGTGKKITLECSQTMGHDKMYWYQQDPGMELHLIHYSYGVNSTEKGDLSSESTVSRIRTEHFPLTLESARPSHTSQYLCASSVLGTNTGELFFGEGSRLTVL.

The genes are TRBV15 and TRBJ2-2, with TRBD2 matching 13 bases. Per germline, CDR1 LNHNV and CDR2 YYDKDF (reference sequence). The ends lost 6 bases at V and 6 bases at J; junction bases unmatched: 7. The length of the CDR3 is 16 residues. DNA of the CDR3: TGTGCCACCAGTACCGGGACTAGCGGGACCCCCGGGGAGCTGTTTTTT. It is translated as CATSTGTSGTPGELFF.

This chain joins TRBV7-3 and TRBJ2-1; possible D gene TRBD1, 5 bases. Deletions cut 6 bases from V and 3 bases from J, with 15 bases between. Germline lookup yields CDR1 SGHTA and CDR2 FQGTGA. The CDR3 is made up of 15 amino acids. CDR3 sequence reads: CASRLTAGYYNEQFF. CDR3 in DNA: TGTGCCAGCAGGCTAACGGCAGGGTACTACAATGAGCAGTTCTTC.

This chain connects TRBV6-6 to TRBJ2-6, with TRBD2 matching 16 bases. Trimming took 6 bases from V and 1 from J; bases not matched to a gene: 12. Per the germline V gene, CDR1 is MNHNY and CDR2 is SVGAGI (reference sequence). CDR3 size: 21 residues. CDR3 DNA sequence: TGTGCCAGCAGCGGGACTAGCGGGAGGGGTCTATTACTTTCTGGGGCCAACGTCCTGACTTTC. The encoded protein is CASSGTSGRGLLLSGANVLTF.

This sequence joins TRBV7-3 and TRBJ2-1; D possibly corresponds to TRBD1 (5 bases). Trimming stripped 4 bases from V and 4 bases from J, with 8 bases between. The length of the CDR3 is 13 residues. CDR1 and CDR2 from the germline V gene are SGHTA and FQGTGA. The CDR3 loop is CASSSTDYNEQFF. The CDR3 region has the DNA TGTGCCAGCAGCTCGACAGATTACAATGAGCAGTTCTTC. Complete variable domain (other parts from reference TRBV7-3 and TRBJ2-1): GAGVSQTPSNKVTEKGKYVELRCDPISGHTALYWYRQSLGQGPEFLIYFQGTGAADDSGLPNDRFFAVRPEGSVSTLKIQRTERGDSAVYLCASSSTDYNEQFFGPGTRLTVL.

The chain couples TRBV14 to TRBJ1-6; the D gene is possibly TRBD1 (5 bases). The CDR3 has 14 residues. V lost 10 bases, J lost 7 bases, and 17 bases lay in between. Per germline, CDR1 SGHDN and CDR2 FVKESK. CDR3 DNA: TGTGCCACCCCAAGAGGGGCAGGGAATTCACCCCTCCACTTT. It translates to CATPRGAGNSPLHF.

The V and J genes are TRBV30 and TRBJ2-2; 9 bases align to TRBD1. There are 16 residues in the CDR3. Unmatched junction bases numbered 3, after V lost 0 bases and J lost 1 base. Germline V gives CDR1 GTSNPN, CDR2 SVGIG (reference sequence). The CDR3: CAWSVDRGVNTGELFF. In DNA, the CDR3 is TGTGCCTGGAGTGTAGACAGGGGGGTGAACACCGGGGAGCTGTTTTTT. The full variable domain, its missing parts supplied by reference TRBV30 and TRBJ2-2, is SQTIHQWPATLVQPVGSPLSLECTVEGTSNPNLYWYRQAAGRGLQLLFYSVGIGQISSEVPQNLSASRPQDRQFILSSKKLLLSDSGFYLCAWSVDRGVNTGELFFGEGSRLTVL.

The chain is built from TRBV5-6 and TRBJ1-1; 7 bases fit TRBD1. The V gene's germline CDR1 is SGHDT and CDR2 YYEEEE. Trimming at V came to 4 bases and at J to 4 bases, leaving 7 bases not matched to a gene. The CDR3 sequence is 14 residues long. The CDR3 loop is CASSRDRAATEAFF. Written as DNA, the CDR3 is TGTGCCAGCAGCCGCGACAGGGCGGCCACTGAAGCTTTCTTT.

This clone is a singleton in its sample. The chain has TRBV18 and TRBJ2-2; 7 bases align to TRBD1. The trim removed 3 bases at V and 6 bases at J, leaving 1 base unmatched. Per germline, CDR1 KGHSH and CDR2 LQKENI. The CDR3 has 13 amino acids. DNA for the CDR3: TGTGCCAGCTCACCGACAGGGTCCGGGGAGCTGTTTTTT. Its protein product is CASSPTGSGELFF.